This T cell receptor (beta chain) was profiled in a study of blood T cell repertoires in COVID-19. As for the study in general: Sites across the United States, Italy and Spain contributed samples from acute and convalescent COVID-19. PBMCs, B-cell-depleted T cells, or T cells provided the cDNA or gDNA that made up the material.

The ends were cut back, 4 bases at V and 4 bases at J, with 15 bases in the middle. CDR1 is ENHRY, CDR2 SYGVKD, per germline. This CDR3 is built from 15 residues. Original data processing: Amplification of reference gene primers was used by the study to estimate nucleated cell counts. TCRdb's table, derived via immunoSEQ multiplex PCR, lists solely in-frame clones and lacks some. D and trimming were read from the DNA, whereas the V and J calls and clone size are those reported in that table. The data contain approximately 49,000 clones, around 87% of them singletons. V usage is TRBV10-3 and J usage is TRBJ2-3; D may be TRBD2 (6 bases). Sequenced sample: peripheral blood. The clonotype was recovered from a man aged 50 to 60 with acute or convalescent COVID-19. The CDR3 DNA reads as TGTGCCATCAGTGCCTATGGCGGGAAATCAGATACGCAGTATTTT. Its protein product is CAISAYGGKSDTQYF.